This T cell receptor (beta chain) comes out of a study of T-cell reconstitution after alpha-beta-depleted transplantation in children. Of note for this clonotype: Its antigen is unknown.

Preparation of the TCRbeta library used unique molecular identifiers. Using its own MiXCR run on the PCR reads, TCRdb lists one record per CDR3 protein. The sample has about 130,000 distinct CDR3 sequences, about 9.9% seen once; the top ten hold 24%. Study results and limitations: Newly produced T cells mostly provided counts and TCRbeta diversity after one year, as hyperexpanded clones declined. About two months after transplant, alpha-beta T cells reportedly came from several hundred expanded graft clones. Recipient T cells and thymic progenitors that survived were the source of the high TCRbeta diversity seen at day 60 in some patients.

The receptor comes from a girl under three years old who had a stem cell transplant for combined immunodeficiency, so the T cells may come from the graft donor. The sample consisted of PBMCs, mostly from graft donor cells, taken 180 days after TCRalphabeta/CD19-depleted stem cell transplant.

CDR3 nucleotides: TGCAGTGCTAGAGATTGGAGGGGACGGGAGACCCAGTACTTC. Translating it yields CSARDWRGRETQYF. J is TRBJ2-5 and V is TRBV20-1; a possible D gene is TRBD2 (6 bases). Germline V gene sequence: CDR1 DFQATT, CDR2 SNEGSKA (reference sequence). The V end was cut by 0 bases, the J end by 5 bases, with 13 bases between. This CDR3 region has 14 residues.